One and the same sample provided the 30 T cell receptor beta chains below, sequenced in a study of shared clonotypes between healthy human individuals (dated by TCRdb to 2018 to 2020). To prepare the library, the immunoSEQ multiplex PCR assay was applied. This is the immuneACCESS table as TCRdb keeps it, with only in-frame sequences that have V and J called. A part of the clones is gone; compared with another copy, unresolved V genes explain less than half, and the rest is unexplained. In all, the sample holds around 700,000 clones, and less than 80% of those were seen once. Of the sample, around 2% is held by the ten largest clones. Material: memory CD4+ T cells sorted from blood. The sample's cell subset or site, from its label and the paper: CD45RA-negative fraction. Receptors originate from a woman between 25 and 40 years old in good health.

The CDR3 here is CASIPGLAGGVQETQYF. The DNA of the CDR3 is TGTGCCAGCATTCCGGGACTAGCGGGAGGGGTTCAAGAGACCCAGTACTTC. The chain has TRBV2 and TRBJ2-5, with 16 bases aligning to TRBD2. Germline V CDR1 and CDR2: SNHLY, FYNNEI. With 7 bases clipped from V and 2 bases from J, the junction kept 7 bases outside the gene matches. This CDR3 contains 17 residues. The whole variable domain, remainder taken from reference TRBV2 and TRBJ2-5, is EPEVTQTPSHQVTQMGQEVILRCVPISNHLYFYWYRQILGQKVEFLVSFYNNEISEKSEIFDDQFSVERPDGSNFTLKIRSTKLEDSAMYFCASIPGLAGGVQETQYFGPGTRLLVL.

V gene TRBV10-1 combines with J gene TRBJ2-7, with 8 bases that match TRBD1. Germline CDR1 WNHNN, CDR2 SYGVQD (reference sequence). V was clipped by 6 bases and J by 4 bases; unmatched bases: 11. The CDR3 extends over 15 amino acids. The CDR3 loop reads CASRGTGPPTYEQYF. As DNA, the CDR3 is TGCGCCAGCAGGGGGACAGGCCCTCCTACTTACGAGCAGTACTTC.

In this sample, this clone turned up a few times. The chain has TRBV6-5 and TRBJ1-5; D uncertain. Germline V gene lookup returns CDR1 MNHEY and CDR2 SVGAGI. V lost 4 bases and J 0 bases, leaving 4 bases between the germline ends. This CDR3 spans 13 amino acids. The CDR3 bases are TGTGCCAGCAGTTCCTTTAGCAATCAGCCCCAGCATTTT. It translates to CASSSFSNQPQHF.

This clone has ten or more counts. This chain joins TRBV4-1 and TRBJ2-3; possible D gene TRBD2, 6 bases. Germline V gene lookup returns CDR1 MGHRA and CDR2 YSYEKL. Trimming shortened V by 4 bases and J by 2 bases, and 19 bases separated the two germline ends. This CDR3 is 17 amino acids long. CDR3 coding DNA: TGCGCCAGCAGCCTAATAGCTGCGGGAACTACCACAGATACGCAGTATTTT. It translates to CASSLIAAGTTTDTQYF.

The genes are TRBV7-3 and TRBJ2-5, with 9 bases matching TRBD2. Germline V gives CDR1 SGHTA, CDR2 FQGTGA. Trimming cost V 5 bases and J 4 bases; bases outside gene matches: 5. The CDR3 totals 14 residues. CDR3 protein: CASSRAGGRETQYF. CDR3 bases: TGTGCCAGCAGCCGAGCGGGAGGTAGAGAGACCCAGTACTTC.

The chain is built from TRBV6-4 and TRBJ2-7, with D perhaps TRBD1 (5 bases). Trimming pared 4 bases from V and 4 bases from J, leaving 14 bases between. This CDR3 is 14 amino acids long. Germline CDR1 MRHNA, CDR2 SNTAGT. The CDR3 here is CASSAVVREYEQYF. CDR3 sequence (DNA): TGTGCCAGCAGTGCAGTGGTCAGGGAATACGAGCAGTACTTC.

V usage is TRBV5-4 and J usage is TRBJ2-2, with 8 bases lining up with TRBD2. The germline V gene encodes CDR1 SGHNT and CDR2 YYREEE (reference sequence). The CDR3 consists of 13 residues. Trimming took 0 bases from V and 15 from J; bases not matched to a gene: 7. The CDR3 region is CASSLAGGDTLFF. CDR3 sequence (DNA): TGTGCCAGCAGCTTGGCGGGGGGGGACACGTTGTTTTTT. The complete variable domain, with remaining parts taken from reference TRBV5-4 and TRBJ2-2, reads ETGVTQSPTHLIKTRGQQVTLRCSSQSGHNTVSWYQQALGQGPQFIFQYYREEENGRGNFPPRFSGLQFPNYSSELNVNALELDDSALYLCASSLAGGDTLFFGEGSRLTVL.

As DNA, the CDR3 is TGCGCCAGCAGCAAGGGACAGGGGGTACGGGAGCAGTACTTC. Its protein product is CASSKGQGVREQYF. This chain links TRBV5-1 with TRBJ2-7; 11 nucleotides agree with TRBD1. The CDR3 runs to 14 residues. Germline CDR1 is SGHRS and CDR2 is YFSETQ. The junction had 7 bases not matched to a gene; V was cut back by 4 bases and J by 7 bases.

The chain employs TRBV5-1 and TRBJ1-2; TRBD1 agrees at 8 bases. Unmatched junction bases numbered 7, after V lost 5 bases and J lost 4 bases. CDR3 length: 14 amino acids. Germline V gene lookup returns CDR1 SGHRS and CDR2 YFSETQ. The CDR3 DNA follows: TGCGCCAGCAGACCGGGACAGGAGTTCTATGGCTACACCTTC. As protein: CASRPGQEFYGYTF.

The CDR3 coding sequence is TGTGCCAGCCAGAGTACCGGGGAGCTGTTTTTT. Residues: CASQSTGELFF. The V call is TRBV9, the J call TRBJ2-2; D ambiguous. The CDR3 spans 11 residues. Trimming took off 7 bases at V and 5 bases at J, with 6 bases between the two ends. Germline V gene lookup returns CDR1 SGDLS and CDR2 YYNGEE.

V gene TRBV6-1 combines with J gene TRBJ1-2; 7 nucleotides align to TRBD1. This CDR3 spans 13 amino acids. Trimming removed 5 bases from V and 4 bases from J; junction bases left unmatched: 4. Germline CDR1 reads MNHNS; CDR2 reads SASEGT. CDR3 loop: CASSHQGGYGYTF. CDR3 in DNA: TGTGCCAGCAGTCACCAGGGGGGCTATGGCTACACCTTC.

The gene calls are TRBV5-1 and TRBJ2-7, with D unresolved. Germline CDR1 and CDR2: SGHRS and YFSETQ. The length of the CDR3 is 13 residues. V was pared by 1 base and J by 1 base, with 6 bases between. The DNA for the CDR3 is TGCGCCAGCAGCTTGTCCGCTTCCTACGAGCAGTACTTC. Translating it yields CASSLSASYEQYF.

The chain carries TRBV18 and TRBJ2-2, with D perhaps matching TRBD1 (6 bases). Per the germline V gene, CDR1 is KGHSH and CDR2 is LQKENI. This CDR3 is 16 amino acids long. V lost 1 base and J lost 2, with 11 bases in between. In nucleotides, the CDR3 is TGTGCCAGCTCACCACTGAGGACAGATAACACCGGGGAGCTGTTTTTT. Protein product: CASSPLRTDNTGELFF.

The J gene is TRBJ1-4, the V gene TRBV4-2, with D perhaps matching TRBD1 (5 bases). The CDR3 is made up of 16 amino acids. Germline CDR1 and CDR2: LGHNA and YNFKEQ. V was cut by 0 bases and J by 2 bases, with 10 bases left in between. CDR3: CASSQDVAGTNEKLFF. CDR3 nucleotides: TGTGCCAGCAGCCAAGATGTCGCAGGGACTAATGAAAAACTGTTTTTT.

At least ten counts were recorded for this clone. V is TRBV7-9 and J is TRBJ1-2, with a possible D match to TRBD1 (6 bases). CDR1 and CDR2 from the germline V gene are SEHNR and FQNEAQ (reference sequence). The CDR3 is 14 amino acids. The V end lost 3 bases, the J end lost 6 bases, and 14 bases lay between the germline ends. The CDR3 is CASSFPQGQDGYTF. The CDR3 bases are TGTGCCAGCAGCTTCCCCCAGGGACAAGATGGCTACACCTTC.

This chain links TRBV5-1 with TRBJ2-5; the D gene is possibly TRBD1 (6 bases). From germline, CDR1 is SGHRS and CDR2 YFSETQ. The CDR3 is 12 amino acids. Trimming took off 3 bases at V and 5 bases at J, with 8 bases between the two ends. The CDR3 sequence is CASSSQGETQYF. Here the CDR3 DNA reads TGCGCCAGCAGCTCCCAGGGGGAGACCCAGTACTTC.

This clone was detected a few times. This chain uses TRBV6-1 with TRBJ2-1; 7 bases are a match to TRBD2. Germline CDR1 is MNHNS and CDR2 is SASEGT. This CDR3 contains 14 residues. J lost 9 bases, V lost 6 bases, and 11 bases had no gene match. The CDR3 region is CASRGSVGEGEQFF. The CDR3 DNA follows: TGTGCCAGCAGAGGTTCAGTGGGGGAGGGTGAGCAGTTCTTC.

The rearrangement uses TRBV5-8 and TRBJ2-1; 7 bases align to TRBD1. Germline trimming cut 0 bases from V and 0 bases from J; bases unmatched to any gene: 12. Germline assignment: CDR1 SGHTS and CDR2 YDEGEE. The CDR3 loop spans 19 amino acids. This chain's CDR3 is CASSLEEGGWPASYNEQFF. CDR3 coding DNA: TGTGCCAGCAGCTTGGAGGAAGGGGGCTGGCCCGCCTCCTACAATGAGCAGTTCTTC.

This chain connects TRBV10-2 to TRBJ2-3; no clear D. CDR3 length: 14 amino acids. CDR1 WSHSY and CDR2 SAAADI come from the germline V gene. Trimming removed 0 bases at V and 4 bases at J, with 8 bases between. The CDR3 coding sequence is TGCGCCAGCAGTGAGTCCTCGTACGCAGATACGCAGTATTTT. It codes for CASSESSYADTQYF.

The table lists this clone with many counts. This same CDR3 is encoded by further DNA sequences in the sample. This sequence joins TRBV18 and TRBJ2-7, with a possible D match to TRBD2 (6 bases). The CDR3 loop spans 14 amino acids. V shed 4 bases and J shed 0 bases, with 10 bases lying between them. Per germline, CDR1 KGHSH and CDR2 LQKENI. CDR3 sequence reads: CASSRDSSSYEQYF. As DNA, the CDR3 is TGTGCCAGCTCACGGGACTCGAGCTCCTACGAGCAGTACTTC. The complete variable domain, with remaining parts taken from reference TRBV18 and TRBJ2-7, reads NAGVMQNPRHLVRRRGQEARLRCSPMKGHSHVYWYRQLPEEGLKFMVYLQKENIIDESGMPKERFSAEFPKEGPSILRIQQVVRGDSAAYFCASSRDSSSYEQYFGPGTRLTVT.

V is TRBV11-2 and J is TRBJ1-2; no definite D call. V lost 5 bases and J lost 4, with 20 bases in between. The germline V gene has CDR1 SGHAT and CDR2 FQNNGV. This CDR3 is 16 amino acids long. In DNA form, the CDR3 reads TGTGCCAGCAGCAAAGGTCGCAGAAACGAGCCCTATGGCTACACCTTC. Its protein product is CASSKGRRNEPYGYTF.

This chain connects TRBV7-2 to TRBJ1-5; D gene uncertain. Deletions cut 4 bases from V and 7 bases from J, with 17 bases between. The CDR3 runs to 15 residues. In germline, CDR1 is SGHTA, CDR2 FQGNSA. CDR3 nucleotides: TGTGCCAGCAGCTCAGCAGGTAGAAGGGCCCAGCCCCAGCATTTT. Amino acids: CASSSAGRRAQPQHF.

This rearrangement joins TRBV7-9 to TRBJ1-1; TRBD1 agrees at 7 bases. The trim removed 5 bases at V and 1 base at J, leaving 4 bases unmatched. Germline-derived CDR1 and CDR2 are SEHNR and FQNEAQ (reference sequence). The CDR3 is 14 residues long. The CDR3 DNA reads as TGTGCCAGCAGCGTACAGGGGAAGAACACTGAAGCTTTCTTT. Translation: CASSVQGKNTEAFF. The full variable domain, in which reference TRBV7-9 and TRBJ1-1 provide the parts outside the CDR3, is DTGVSQNPRHKITKRGQNVTFRCDPISEHNRLYWYRQTLGQGPEFLTYFQNEAQLEKSRLLSDRFSAERPKGSFSTLEIQRTEQGDSAMYLCASSVQGKNTEAFFGQGTRLTVV.

A remark on this clone: The same CDR3 can be traced to other DNA sequences in this sample. The chain couples TRBV30 to TRBJ1-5, with D tentatively TRBD1 (5 bases). Per the germline V gene, CDR1 is GTSNPN and CDR2 is SVGIG (reference sequence). This CDR3 has 13 residues. V lost 3 bases to trimming and J lost 1 base, with 7 bases between them. Here the CDR3 reads CAWSGQSNQPQHF. CDR3 bases: TGTGCCTGGAGCGGACAAAGCAATCAGCCCCAGCATTTT.

The chain employs TRBV5-1 and TRBJ2-3, with D perhaps matching TRBD1 or TRBD2 (6 bases each). V was pared by 3 bases and J by 5 bases, with 19 bases between. Germline V gene data show CDR1 as SGHRS and CDR2 as YFSETQ. The length of the CDR3 is 16 residues. The CDR3: CASSYWGASTGDTQYF. CDR3 DNA sequence: TGCGCCAGCAGCTACTGGGGGGCATCGACAGGAGATACGCAGTATTTT.

The chain carries TRBV2 and TRBJ2-6; D is uncertain. In germline, CDR1 is SNHLY, CDR2 FYNNEI. The CDR3 sequence is 14 residues long. V was cut by 4 bases and J by 5 bases, with 9 bases left in between. The CDR3 sequence is CASSGDPWANVLTF. The CDR3 nucleotides are TGTGCCAGCAGTGGCGACCCCTGGGCCAACGTCCTGACTTTC.

J is TRBJ2-5 and V is TRBV4-1; 7 bases map to TRBD2. J was trimmed by 4 bases and V by 3 bases; bases with no gene match: 5. The CDR3 extends over 14 amino acids. Germline lookup yields CDR1 MGHRA and CDR2 YSYEKL. The CDR3 sequence: CASSQVPGGETQYF. The CDR3 coding sequence is TGCGCCAGCAGCCAGGTGCCGGGAGGAGAGACCCAGTACTTC.

The V gene is TRBV18, the J gene TRBJ2-2, with 8 nucleotides matching TRBD1. The germline gives CDR1 KGHSH, CDR2 LQKENI. The CDR3 extends over 16 amino acids. V was pared by 4 bases and J by 3 bases, with 7 bases of the junction left unmatched. This CDR3 reads CASSLGTGGYTGELFF. As DNA, the CDR3 is TGTGCCAGCTCACTTGGGACAGGAGGTTACACCGGGGAGCTGTTTTTT.

A remark on this clone: Other DNA sequences in the sample encode the same CDR3. This chain links TRBV2 with TRBJ1-1, with D hard to call. This CDR3 spans 13 amino acids. Trimming pared 2 bases from V and 3 bases from J, leaving 7 bases between. The V gene's germline CDR1 is SNHLY and CDR2 FYNNEI. In DNA, the CDR3 is TGTGCCAGCAGTGAATTTGAGGACACTGAAGCTTTCTTT. It translates to CASSEFEDTEAFF.

The chain couples TRBV28 to TRBJ1-3; D is unresolved. Trimming stripped 6 bases from V and 4 bases from J, with 19 bases between. The germline CDR1 and CDR2 sequences are MDHEN and SYDVKM. This CDR3 is 16 amino acids long. The CDR3 nucleotides are TGTGCCAGCAGGGATCAAACTAGGGTCTCAGGAAACACCATATATTTT. Its translation: CASRDQTRVSGNTIYF.